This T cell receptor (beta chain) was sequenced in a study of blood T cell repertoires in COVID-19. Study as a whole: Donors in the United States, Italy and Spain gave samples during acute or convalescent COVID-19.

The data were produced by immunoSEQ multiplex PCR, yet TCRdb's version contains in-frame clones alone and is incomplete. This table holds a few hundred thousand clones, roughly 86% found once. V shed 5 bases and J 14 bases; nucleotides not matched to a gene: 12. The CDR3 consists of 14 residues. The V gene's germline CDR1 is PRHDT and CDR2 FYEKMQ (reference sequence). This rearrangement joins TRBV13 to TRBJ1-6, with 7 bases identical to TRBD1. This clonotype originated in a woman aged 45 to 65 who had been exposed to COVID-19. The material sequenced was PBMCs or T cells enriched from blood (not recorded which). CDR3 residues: CASSPRQGQVTLHF. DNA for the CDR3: TGTGCCAGCAGCCCCAGACAGGGCCAGGTCACCCTCCACTTT.